A selection of T cell receptor beta chains follows, all from one sample in a study of monozygotic twins with inflammatory bowel disease. No DNA is given; TCRdb re-called the 5' RACE reads and lists each CDR3 protein once. This sample's table has 150,000 or so distinct CDR3 sequences. Sequencing input: blood. The receptors originated from a human donor with ulcerative colitis or Crohn's disease, or a healthy co-twin of an affected twin (not recorded which). CDR3s include the opening cysteine and the closing phenylalanine or tryptophan. Each record gives: J gene, V gene, CDR3 protein.

TRBJ1-2 | TRBV27 | CASSLAPGQGVHGYTF
TRBJ2-5 | TRBV7-9 | CASSFGGQETQYF
TRBJ2-3 | TRBV29-1 | CSALPGGDRGWWTQYF
TRBJ2-1 | TRBV6-1 | CASSQGPWNKEQFF
TRBJ2-1 | TRBV20-1 | CSAKAGAFSYNEQFF
TRBJ2-7 | TRBV15 | CATSTGPFEQYF
TRBJ1-2 | TRBV28 | CATGTGYNYGYTF
TRBJ1-2 | TRBV7-6 | CASSLVGGKGYGYTF
TRBJ2-7 | TRBV20-1 | CSARVPSKYEQYF
TRBJ2-5 | TRBV25-1 | CASSETGQGETQYF
TRBJ2-7 | TRBV20-1 | CSAPLPHSPTSQYF
TRBJ2-7 | TRBV20-1 | CGVRDPKKGYEQYF
TRBJ2-5 | TRBV6-2/TRBV6-3 | CASKNGTVQETQYF
TRBJ2-3 | TRBV7-2 | CASSLVGTSVNTQYF
TRBJ2-3 | TRBV19 | CASSMTSGRLIDTQYF
TRBJ2-5 | TRBV12-3/TRBV12-4 | CASSMLAGGQETQYF
TRBJ1-1 | TRBV30 | CAWSVHRGPAFF
TRBJ2-5 | TRBV7-2 | CASSHTGYRETQYF
TRBJ2-2 | TRBV5-1 | CASSAQGRAGTGELFF
TRBJ2-7 | TRBV6-2/TRBV6-3 | CASSYKYEQYF
TRBJ2-7 | TRBV5-4 | CAYTVGATYEQYF
TRBJ2-7 | TRBV11-2 | CASSFVDYEQYF
TRBJ2-5 | TRBV6-5 | CASSYKVGTGAETQYF
TRBJ1-5 | TRBV7-9 | CASSLATGPPGAQPQHF
TRBJ1-1 | TRBV10-3 | CAISSEDRVNTEAFF
TRBJ2-7 | TRBV5-1 | CASSLIPYEQYF
TRBJ2-1 | TRBV6-6 | CASSYSLSYNEQFF
TRBJ2-3 | TRBV10-3 | CATKGDHTRYF
TRBJ1-3 | TRBV20-1 | CSARDRGGGNTIYF
TRBJ1-1 | TRBV15 | CATSRDGRATEAFF
TRBJ2-7 | TRBV10-3 | CASKTSGGPYEQYF
TRBJ2-7 | TRBV23-1 | CASSQGPISYEQYF
TRBJ2-1 | TRBV24-1 | CATSDPRERGNNEQFF
TRBJ2-1 | TRBV20-1 | CSARDGSDHNEQFF